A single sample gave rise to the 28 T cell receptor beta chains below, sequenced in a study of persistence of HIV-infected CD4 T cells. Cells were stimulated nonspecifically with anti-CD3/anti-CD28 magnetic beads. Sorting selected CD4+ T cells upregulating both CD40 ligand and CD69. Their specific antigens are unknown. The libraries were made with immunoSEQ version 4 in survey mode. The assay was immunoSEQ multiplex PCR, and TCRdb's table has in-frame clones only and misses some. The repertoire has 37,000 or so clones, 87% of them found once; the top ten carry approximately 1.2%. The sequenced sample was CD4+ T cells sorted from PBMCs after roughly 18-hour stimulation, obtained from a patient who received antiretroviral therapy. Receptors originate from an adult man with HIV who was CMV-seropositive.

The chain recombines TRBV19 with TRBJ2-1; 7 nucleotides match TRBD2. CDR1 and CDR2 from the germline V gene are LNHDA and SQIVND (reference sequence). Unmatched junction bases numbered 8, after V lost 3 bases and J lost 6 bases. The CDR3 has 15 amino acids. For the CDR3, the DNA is TGTGCCAGTAGTATGGGGGGGAGGGCCGTCAATGAGCAGTTCTTC. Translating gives CASSMGGRAVNEQFF. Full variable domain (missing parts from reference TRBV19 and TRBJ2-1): DGGITQSPKYLFRKEGQNVTLSCEQNLNHDAMYWYRQDPGQGLRLIYYSQIVNDFQKGDIAEGYSVSREKKESFPLTVTSAQKNPTAFYLCASSMGGRAVNEQFFGPGTRLTVL.

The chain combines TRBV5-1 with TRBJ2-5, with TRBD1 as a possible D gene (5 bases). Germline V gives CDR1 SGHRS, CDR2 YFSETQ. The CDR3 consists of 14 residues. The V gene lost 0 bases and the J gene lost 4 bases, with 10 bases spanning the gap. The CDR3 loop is CASSLGAGPETQYF. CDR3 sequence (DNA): TGCGCCAGCAGCTTGGGGGCAGGGCCAGAGACCCAGTACTTC.

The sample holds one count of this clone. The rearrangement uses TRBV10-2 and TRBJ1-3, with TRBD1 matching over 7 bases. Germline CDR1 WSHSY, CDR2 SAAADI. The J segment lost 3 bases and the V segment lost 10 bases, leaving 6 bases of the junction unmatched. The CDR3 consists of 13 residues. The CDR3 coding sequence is TGCGCCACCCTGGGGGACAGTGGAAACACCATATATTTT. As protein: CATLGDSGNTIYF.

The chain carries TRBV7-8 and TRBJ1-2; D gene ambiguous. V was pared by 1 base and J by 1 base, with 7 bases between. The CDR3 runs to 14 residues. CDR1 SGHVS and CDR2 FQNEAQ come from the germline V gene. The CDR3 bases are TGTGCCAGCAGCTTAGACAGATTTAACTATGGCTACACCTTC. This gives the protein CASSLDRFNYGYTF.

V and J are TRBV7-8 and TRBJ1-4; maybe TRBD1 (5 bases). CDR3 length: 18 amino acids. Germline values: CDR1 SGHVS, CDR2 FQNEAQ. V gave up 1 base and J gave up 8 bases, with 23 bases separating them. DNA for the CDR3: TGTGCCAGCAGCTTAGTAGCAGGGTTATTCAGGACCGGGGAAAAACTGTTTTTT. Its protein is CASSLVAGLFRTGEKLFF.

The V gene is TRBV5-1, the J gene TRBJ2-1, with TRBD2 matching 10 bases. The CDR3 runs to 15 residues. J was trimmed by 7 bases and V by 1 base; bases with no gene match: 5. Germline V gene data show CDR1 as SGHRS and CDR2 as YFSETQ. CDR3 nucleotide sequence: TGCGCCAGCAGCTTGAGCCTAGCGGGAGTTAATGAGCAGTTCTTC. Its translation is CASSLSLAGVNEQFF.

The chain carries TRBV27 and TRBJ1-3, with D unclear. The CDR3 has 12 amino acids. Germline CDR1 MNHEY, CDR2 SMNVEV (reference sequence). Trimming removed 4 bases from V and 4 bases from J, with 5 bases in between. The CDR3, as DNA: TGTGCCAGCAGTTCCGGCGGAAACACCATATATTTT. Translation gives CASSSGGNTIYF.

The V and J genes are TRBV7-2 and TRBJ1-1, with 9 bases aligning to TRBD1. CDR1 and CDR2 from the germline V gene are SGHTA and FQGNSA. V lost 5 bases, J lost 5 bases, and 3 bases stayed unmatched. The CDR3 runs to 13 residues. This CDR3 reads CASSKDRGTEAFF. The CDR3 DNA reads TGTGCCAGCAGCAAGGACAGGGGAACTGAAGCTTTCTTT.

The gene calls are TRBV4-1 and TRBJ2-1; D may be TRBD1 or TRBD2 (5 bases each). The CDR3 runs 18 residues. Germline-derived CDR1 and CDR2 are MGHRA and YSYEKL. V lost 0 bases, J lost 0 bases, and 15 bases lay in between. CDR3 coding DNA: TGCGCCAGCAGCCAAGAAGTTTTGGGGGTCGGCTCCTACAATGAGCAGTTCTTC. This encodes CASSQEVLGVGSYNEQFF.

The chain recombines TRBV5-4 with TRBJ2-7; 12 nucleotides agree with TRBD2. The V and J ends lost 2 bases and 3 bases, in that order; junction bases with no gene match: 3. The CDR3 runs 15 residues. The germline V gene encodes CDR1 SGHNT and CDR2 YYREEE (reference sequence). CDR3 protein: CASSFRLAGVYEQYF. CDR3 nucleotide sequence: TGTGCCAGCAGCTTCCGACTAGCGGGGGTCTACGAGCAGTACTTC.

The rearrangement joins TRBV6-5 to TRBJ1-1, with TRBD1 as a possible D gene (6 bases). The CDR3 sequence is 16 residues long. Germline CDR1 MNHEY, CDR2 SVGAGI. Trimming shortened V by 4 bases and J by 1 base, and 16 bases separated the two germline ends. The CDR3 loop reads CASSSPRGEGNTEAFF. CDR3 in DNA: TGTGCCAGCAGTTCCCCGAGGGGGGAGGGGAACACTGAAGCTTTCTTT.

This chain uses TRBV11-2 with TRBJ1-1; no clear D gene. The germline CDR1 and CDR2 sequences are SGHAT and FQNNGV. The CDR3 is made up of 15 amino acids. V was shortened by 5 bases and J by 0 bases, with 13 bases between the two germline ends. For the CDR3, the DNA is TGTGCCAGCAGCCCACGGACGGACTTGAACACTGAAGCTTTCTTT. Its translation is CASSPRTDLNTEAFF.

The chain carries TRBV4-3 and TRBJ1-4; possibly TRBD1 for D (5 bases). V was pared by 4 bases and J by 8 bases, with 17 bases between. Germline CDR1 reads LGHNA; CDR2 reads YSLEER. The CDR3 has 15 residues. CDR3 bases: TGCGCCAGCAGCCCGTTGGACCAGGGCCCCGAAAAACTGTTTTTT. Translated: CASSPLDQGPEKLFF.

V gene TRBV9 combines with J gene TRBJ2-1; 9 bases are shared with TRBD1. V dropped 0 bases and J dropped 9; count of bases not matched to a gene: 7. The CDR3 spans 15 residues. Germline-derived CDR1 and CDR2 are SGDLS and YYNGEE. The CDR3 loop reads CASSVENRGQGEQFF. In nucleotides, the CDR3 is TGTGCCAGCAGCGTAGAGAACAGGGGGCAGGGTGAGCAGTTCTTC.

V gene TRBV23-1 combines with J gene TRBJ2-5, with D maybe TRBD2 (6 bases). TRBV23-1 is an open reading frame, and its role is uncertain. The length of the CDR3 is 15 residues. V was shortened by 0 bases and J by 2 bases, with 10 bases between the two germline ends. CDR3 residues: CASSQSASGQETQYF. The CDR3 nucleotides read TGCGCCAGCAGTCAATCCGCCAGCGGGCAAGAGACCCAGTACTTC.

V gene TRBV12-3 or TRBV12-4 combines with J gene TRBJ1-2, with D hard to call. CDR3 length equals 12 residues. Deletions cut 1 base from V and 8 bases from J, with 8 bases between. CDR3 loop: CASSLGVFGYTF. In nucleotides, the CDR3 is TGTGCCAGCAGTTTAGGGGTTTTCGGCTACACCTTC.

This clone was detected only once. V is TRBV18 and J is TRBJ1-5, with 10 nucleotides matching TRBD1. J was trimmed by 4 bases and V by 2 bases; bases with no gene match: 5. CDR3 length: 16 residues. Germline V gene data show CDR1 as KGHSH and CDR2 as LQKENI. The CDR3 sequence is CASSPRDRGANQPQHF. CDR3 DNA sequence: TGTGCCAGCTCACCAAGGGACAGGGGAGCTAATCAGCCCCAGCATTTT.

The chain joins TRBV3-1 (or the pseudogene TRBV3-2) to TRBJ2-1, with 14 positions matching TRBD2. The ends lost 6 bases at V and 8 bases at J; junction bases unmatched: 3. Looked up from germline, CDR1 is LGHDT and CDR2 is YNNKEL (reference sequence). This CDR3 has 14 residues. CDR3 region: CASSGTSGSYEQFF. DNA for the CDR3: TGTGCCAGCAGTGGGACTAGCGGGAGTTATGAGCAGTTCTTC.

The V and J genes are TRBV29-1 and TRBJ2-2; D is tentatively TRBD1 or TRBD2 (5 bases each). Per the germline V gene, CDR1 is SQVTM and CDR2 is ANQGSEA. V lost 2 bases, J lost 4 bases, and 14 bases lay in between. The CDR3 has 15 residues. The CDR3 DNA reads TGCAGCGTTGAAAAGGGGTCCGCGGGCACCGGGGAGCTGTTTTTT. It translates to CSVEKGSAGTGELFF.

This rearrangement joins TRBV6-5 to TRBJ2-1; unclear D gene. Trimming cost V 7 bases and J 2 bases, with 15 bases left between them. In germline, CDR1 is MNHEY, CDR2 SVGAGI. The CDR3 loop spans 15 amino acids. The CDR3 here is CASKETPTTYNEQFF. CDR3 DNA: TGTGCCAGCAAAGAGACACCAACCACCTACAATGAGCAGTTCTTC.

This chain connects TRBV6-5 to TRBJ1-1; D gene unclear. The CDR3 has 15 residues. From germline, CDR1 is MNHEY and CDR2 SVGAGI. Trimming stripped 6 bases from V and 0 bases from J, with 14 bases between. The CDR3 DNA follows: TGTGCCAGCAGGGTAAACTCTGGCTTGAACACTGAAGCTTTCTTT. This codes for CASRVNSGLNTEAFF.

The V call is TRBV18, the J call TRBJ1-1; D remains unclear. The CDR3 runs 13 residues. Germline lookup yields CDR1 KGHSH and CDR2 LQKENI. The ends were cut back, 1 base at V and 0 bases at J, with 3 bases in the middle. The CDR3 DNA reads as TGTGCCAGCTCACCACAAATGAACACTGAAGCTTTCTTT. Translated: CASSPQMNTEAFF.

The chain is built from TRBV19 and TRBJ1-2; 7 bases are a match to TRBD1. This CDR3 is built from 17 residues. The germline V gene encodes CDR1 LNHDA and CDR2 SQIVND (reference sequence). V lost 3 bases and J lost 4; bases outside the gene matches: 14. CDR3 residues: CASSIRQGISHSYGYTF. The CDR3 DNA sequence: TGTGCCAGTAGTATTCGACAGGGTATCTCCCATAGCTATGGCTACACCTTC.

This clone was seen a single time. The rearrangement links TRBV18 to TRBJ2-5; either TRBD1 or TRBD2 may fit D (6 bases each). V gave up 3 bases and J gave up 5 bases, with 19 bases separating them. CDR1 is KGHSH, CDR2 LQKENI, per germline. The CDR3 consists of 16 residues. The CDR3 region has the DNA TGTGCCAGCTCACCGCGGGACACCTCTCGAGGGGAGACCCAGTACTTC. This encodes CASSPRDTSRGETQYF.

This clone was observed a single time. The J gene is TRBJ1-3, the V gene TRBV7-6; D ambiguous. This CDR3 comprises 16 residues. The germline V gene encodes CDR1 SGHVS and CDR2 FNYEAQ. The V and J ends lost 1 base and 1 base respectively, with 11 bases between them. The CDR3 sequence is CASSLGFASSGNTIYF. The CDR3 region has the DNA TGTGCCAGCAGCTTAGGCTTCGCTTCTTCTGGAAACACCATATATTTT. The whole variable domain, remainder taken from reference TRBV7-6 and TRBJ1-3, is GAGVSQSPRYKVTKRGQDVALRCDPISGHVSLYWYRQALGQGPEFLTYFNYEAQQDKSGLPNDRFSAERPEGSISTLTIQRTEQRDSAMYRCASSLGFASSGNTIYFGEGSWLTVV.

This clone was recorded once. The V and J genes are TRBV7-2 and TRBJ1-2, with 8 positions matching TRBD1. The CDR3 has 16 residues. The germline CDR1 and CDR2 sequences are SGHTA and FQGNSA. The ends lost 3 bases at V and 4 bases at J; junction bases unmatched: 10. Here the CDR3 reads CASSLPLDRASYGYTF. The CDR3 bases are TGTGCCAGCAGCTTGCCGCTGGACAGGGCTAGCTATGGCTACACCTTC. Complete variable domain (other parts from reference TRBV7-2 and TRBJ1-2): GAGVSQSPSNKVTEKGKDVELRCDPISGHTALYWYRQSLGQGLEFLIYFQGNSAPDKSGLPSDRFSAERTGGSVSTLTIQRTQQEDSAVYLCASSLPLDRASYGYTFGSGTRLTVV.

The CDR3 sequence is CASSLTNEKLFF. CDR3 bases: TGTGCCAGTAGTCTTACTAATGAAAAACTGTTTTTT. The genes are TRBV19 and TRBJ1-4; D not resolved. In germline, CDR1 is LNHDA, CDR2 SQIVND (reference sequence). V was shortened by 5 bases and J by 2 bases, with 3 bases between the two germline ends. The CDR3 spans 12 residues.

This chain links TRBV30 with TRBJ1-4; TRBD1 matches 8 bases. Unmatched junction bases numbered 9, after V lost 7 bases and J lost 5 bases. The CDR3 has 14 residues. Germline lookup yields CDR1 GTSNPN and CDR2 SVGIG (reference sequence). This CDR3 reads CAFRLRDRNEKLFF. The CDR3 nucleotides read TGTGCCTTCCGACTCCGGGACAGGAATGAAAAACTGTTTTTT.